The rows below give T cell receptor beta chains drawn from one sample of a study of OX40 agonist ivuxolimab in advanced cancers. Produced via immunoSEQ multiplex PCR; TCRdb's table is partial and in-frame only. The sample consists of around 76,000 clones, around 85% of them appearing once. The sequences come from CD4+ or CD8+ T cells sorted from blood, collected in a trial of the OX40 agonist ivuxolimab. The receptors shown here come from an adult with an advanced solid tumor such as melanoma, head and neck, liver or kidney cancer. CDR3s include the opening cysteine and the closing phenylalanine or tryptophan. Some rows have no size entry. The others give once, few or many, or a class for an expanded clone.

abundance: -; j_gene: TRBJ2-7; v_gene: TRBV19; CDR3aa: CASSTGTGYYEQYF
abundance: -; j_gene: TRBJ1-5; v_gene: TRBV7-2; CDR3aa: CASSVAGRSDQPQHF
abundance: -; j_gene: TRBJ1-6; v_gene: TRBV18; CDR3aa: CASVNTGQGNSPLHF
abundance: -; j_gene: TRBJ1-1; v_gene: TRBV19; CDR3aa: CASSIAARGNTEAFF
abundance: -; j_gene: TRBJ2-7; v_gene: TRBV18; CDR3aa: CASSPPSTRNSYEQYF
abundance: -; j_gene: TRBJ2-3; v_gene: TRBV29-1; CDR3aa: CSGEKGGGQSTDTQYF
abundance: -; j_gene: TRBJ2-7; v_gene: TRBV11-2; CDR3aa: CASRLAPSALVGEQYF
abundance: -; j_gene: TRBJ1-1; v_gene: TRBV12-5; CDR3aa: CASGLVGGGTEAFF
abundance: -; j_gene: TRBJ1-4; v_gene: TRBV2; CDR3aa: CASEGGGLDEKLFF
abundance: -; j_gene: TRBJ1-5; v_gene: TRBV7-2; CDR3aa: CASSFLGNSNQPQHF
abundance: -; j_gene: TRBJ1-1; v_gene: TRBV19; CDR3aa: CASSGGPRLEAFF
abundance: -; j_gene: TRBJ2-5; v_gene: TRBV9; CDR3aa: CASSVRTRGETQYF
abundance: -; j_gene: TRBJ1-5; v_gene: TRBV27; CDR3aa: CASSRTGQGGDQPQHF
abundance: -; j_gene: TRBJ1-3; v_gene: TRBV19; CDR3aa: CASTPVLSGNTIYF
abundance: few; j_gene: TRBJ1-6; v_gene: TRBV2; CDR3aa: CASTRGGLGSPLHF
abundance: once; j_gene: TRBJ2-3; v_gene: TRBV11-2; CDR3aa: CASSPRGIYTTADTQYF
abundance: -; j_gene: TRBJ2-3; v_gene: TRBV9; CDR3aa: CASSVEPHTDTQYF
abundance: -; j_gene: TRBJ2-2; v_gene: TRBV6-6; CDR3aa: CALGPGNTGELFF
abundance: -; j_gene: TRBJ2-7; v_gene: TRBV5-6; CDR3aa: CASSPTYSGSSYEQYF
abundance: -; j_gene: TRBJ1-2; v_gene: TRBV30; CDR3aa: CAWSRIYYGYTF
abundance: -; j_gene: TRBJ2-3; v_gene: TRBV30; CDR3aa: CAWSVVAAGATRDTQYF
abundance: -; j_gene: TRBJ2-3; v_gene: TRBV4-1; CDR3aa: CASSRAGVVRGTDTQYF
abundance: -; j_gene: TRBJ2-6; v_gene: TRBV2; CDR3aa: CASHSGANVLTF
abundance: -; j_gene: TRBJ2-4; v_gene: TRBV6-6; CDR3aa: CASSRPQGGENIQYF
abundance: -; j_gene: TRBJ1-2; v_gene: TRBV6-5; CDR3aa: CASSPTGERGYTF
abundance: -; j_gene: TRBJ2-1; v_gene: TRBV11-1; CDR3aa: CASSFGGLSSYNEQFF
abundance: once; j_gene: TRBJ1-5; v_gene: TRBV6-1; CDR3aa: CASSGGTGNQPQHF
abundance: -; j_gene: TRBJ1-1; v_gene: TRBV6-5; CDR3aa: CASSYLDREGYTEAFF
abundance: -; j_gene: TRBJ1-5; v_gene: TRBV19; CDR3aa: CASRPSSQPQHF
abundance: -; j_gene: TRBJ1-1; v_gene: TRBV5-1; CDR3aa: CASSLFEGDTEAFF
abundance: -; j_gene: TRBJ2-2; v_gene: TRBV27; CDR3aa: CASSSRENTGELFF
abundance: -; j_gene: TRBJ1-6; v_gene: TRBV30; CDR3aa: CAWQWEKGNSPLHF
abundance: -; j_gene: TRBJ1-5; v_gene: TRBV5-6; CDR3aa: CASSVRSGNQPQHF
abundance: -; j_gene: TRBJ1-5; v_gene: TRBV7-2; CDR3aa: CASSQASQGGQPQHF
abundance: -; j_gene: TRBJ2-1; v_gene: TRBV5-5; CDR3aa: CASSLERDGYNEQFF
abundance: -; j_gene: TRBJ2-5; v_gene: TRBV7-2; CDR3aa: CASRRDRGKETQYF
abundance: -; j_gene: TRBJ1-3; v_gene: TRBV5-5; CDR3aa: CASSLKGGYTGNTIYF
abundance: -; j_gene: TRBJ1-1; v_gene: TRBV11-2; CDR3aa: CASRGVRVNTEAFF
abundance: -; j_gene: TRBJ2-5; v_gene: TRBV7-3; CDR3aa: CASSLTGAQTQYF
abundance: -; j_gene: TRBJ2-1; v_gene: TRBV18; CDR3aa: CASSTGYIEQFF
abundance: once; j_gene: TRBJ1-1; v_gene: TRBV19; CDR3aa: CASNPGNGLNTEAFF
abundance: -; j_gene: TRBJ1-6; v_gene: TRBV15; CDR3aa: CATSRDQGAGGISPLHF
abundance: -; j_gene: TRBJ1-1; v_gene: TRBV4-3; CDR3aa: CASSQGPGTMNTEAFF
abundance: -; j_gene: TRBJ2-1; v_gene: TRBV10-3; CDR3aa: CAISWTSGGNEQFF
abundance: -; j_gene: TRBJ2-1; v_gene: TRBV11-2; CDR3aa: CASSSSGTRLVIEQFF
abundance: -; j_gene: TRBJ2-3; v_gene: TRBV19; CDR3aa: CASSTTGGGTDTQYF
abundance: -; j_gene: TRBJ1-2; v_gene: TRBV19; CDR3aa: CASSIGTGTGYQYGYTF
abundance: -; j_gene: TRBJ2-1; v_gene: TRBV10-3; CDR3aa: CAISESGGHDEQFF
abundance: -; j_gene: TRBJ1-4; v_gene: TRBV5-1; CDR3aa: CASSVGVSGEKLFF
abundance: once; j_gene: TRBJ1-5; v_gene: TRBV19; CDR3aa: CASTETFNQPQHF
abundance: -; j_gene: TRBJ2-7; v_gene: TRBV5-6; CDR3aa: CASSNRDRGGFDEQYF
abundance: -; j_gene: TRBJ1-1; v_gene: TRBV6-6; CDR3aa: CASTLVGQVEAFF
abundance: once; j_gene: TRBJ2-7; v_gene: TRBV19; CDR3aa: CASRFTGTGVREQYF
abundance: once; j_gene: TRBJ2-7; v_gene: TRBV4-3; CDR3aa: CASSMGAGYAYEQYF
abundance: -; j_gene: TRBJ2-5; v_gene: TRBV9; CDR3aa: CASSDTGGREETQYF
abundance: -; j_gene: TRBJ1-6; v_gene: TRBV5-4; CDR3aa: CASSHPGQGATSPLHF
abundance: -; j_gene: TRBJ2-4; v_gene: TRBV11-3; CDR3aa: CASSPRNIQYF